In this sample, the clone carrying this TCR beta chain turned up many times. The germline V gene has CDR1 SNHLY and CDR2 FYNNEI. This CDR3 contains 13 residues. Trimming left V 10 bases short and J 5 bases short, with 18 bases between. The library targeted TCRbeta and was prepared with unique molecular identifiers. TCRdb redid the calling of the PCR reads with MiXCR, one entry per CDR3 protein. This sample has roughly 300,000 distinct CDR3 sequences; around 10% occur once, and the top ten carry about 20%. This record belongs to a study of T-cell reconstitution after alpha-beta-depleted transplantation in children.

The sequencing used peripheral blood, collected 180 days after TCRalphabeta/CD19-depleted stem cell transplant. The chain employs TRBV2 and TRBJ2-7; D is ambiguous. The clonotype was recovered from a male patient aged 2 to 10 who had a stem cell transplant for chronic granulomatous disease, so the T cells may come from the graft donor. The CDR3 nucleotides are TGTGCCACCGGTGCGGCCCTCGGAGACGAGCAGTACTTC. It codes for CATGAALGDEQYF.